This T cell receptor (beta chain) was recovered during a study of T-cell reconstitution after alpha-beta-depleted transplantation in children. A TCRbeta library incorporating unique molecular identifiers was prepared. MiXCR, applied by TCRdb to the PCR reads, yields one record per CDR3 protein. Among roughly 45,000 distinct CDR3 sequences listed, about 9.3% were seen once. This clonotype was counted many times. Its specificity is unknown. This CDR3 is 17 amino acids long. Germline loops: CDR1 KGHSH, CDR2 LQKENI. V dropped 4 bases and J dropped 1; count of bases not matched to a gene: 9. The study, taken as a whole, reports: Among T cells one year after transplant, newly produced cells accounted for most counts and diversity. Several hundred rapidly expanded clones from non-depleted graft cells reportedly supplied alpha-beta T cells about two months post-transplant. For some patients, TCRbeta diversity was high at day 60 because of recipient T cells and thymic progenitors that survived.

The TCR comes from a male patient under 10 years old who had a stem cell transplant for chronic granulomatous disease, so the T cells may come from the graft donor. The sequencing used PBMCs, mostly from graft donor cells, collected 60 days after TCRalphabeta/CD19-depleted stem cell transplant. V usage is TRBV18 and J usage is TRBJ2-3; 9 bases line up with TRBD1. The CDR3 region is CASSQNMGQGRTDTQYF. Here the CDR3 DNA reads TGTGCCAGCTCACAGAACATGGGACAGGGTCGCACAGATACGCAGTATTTT.